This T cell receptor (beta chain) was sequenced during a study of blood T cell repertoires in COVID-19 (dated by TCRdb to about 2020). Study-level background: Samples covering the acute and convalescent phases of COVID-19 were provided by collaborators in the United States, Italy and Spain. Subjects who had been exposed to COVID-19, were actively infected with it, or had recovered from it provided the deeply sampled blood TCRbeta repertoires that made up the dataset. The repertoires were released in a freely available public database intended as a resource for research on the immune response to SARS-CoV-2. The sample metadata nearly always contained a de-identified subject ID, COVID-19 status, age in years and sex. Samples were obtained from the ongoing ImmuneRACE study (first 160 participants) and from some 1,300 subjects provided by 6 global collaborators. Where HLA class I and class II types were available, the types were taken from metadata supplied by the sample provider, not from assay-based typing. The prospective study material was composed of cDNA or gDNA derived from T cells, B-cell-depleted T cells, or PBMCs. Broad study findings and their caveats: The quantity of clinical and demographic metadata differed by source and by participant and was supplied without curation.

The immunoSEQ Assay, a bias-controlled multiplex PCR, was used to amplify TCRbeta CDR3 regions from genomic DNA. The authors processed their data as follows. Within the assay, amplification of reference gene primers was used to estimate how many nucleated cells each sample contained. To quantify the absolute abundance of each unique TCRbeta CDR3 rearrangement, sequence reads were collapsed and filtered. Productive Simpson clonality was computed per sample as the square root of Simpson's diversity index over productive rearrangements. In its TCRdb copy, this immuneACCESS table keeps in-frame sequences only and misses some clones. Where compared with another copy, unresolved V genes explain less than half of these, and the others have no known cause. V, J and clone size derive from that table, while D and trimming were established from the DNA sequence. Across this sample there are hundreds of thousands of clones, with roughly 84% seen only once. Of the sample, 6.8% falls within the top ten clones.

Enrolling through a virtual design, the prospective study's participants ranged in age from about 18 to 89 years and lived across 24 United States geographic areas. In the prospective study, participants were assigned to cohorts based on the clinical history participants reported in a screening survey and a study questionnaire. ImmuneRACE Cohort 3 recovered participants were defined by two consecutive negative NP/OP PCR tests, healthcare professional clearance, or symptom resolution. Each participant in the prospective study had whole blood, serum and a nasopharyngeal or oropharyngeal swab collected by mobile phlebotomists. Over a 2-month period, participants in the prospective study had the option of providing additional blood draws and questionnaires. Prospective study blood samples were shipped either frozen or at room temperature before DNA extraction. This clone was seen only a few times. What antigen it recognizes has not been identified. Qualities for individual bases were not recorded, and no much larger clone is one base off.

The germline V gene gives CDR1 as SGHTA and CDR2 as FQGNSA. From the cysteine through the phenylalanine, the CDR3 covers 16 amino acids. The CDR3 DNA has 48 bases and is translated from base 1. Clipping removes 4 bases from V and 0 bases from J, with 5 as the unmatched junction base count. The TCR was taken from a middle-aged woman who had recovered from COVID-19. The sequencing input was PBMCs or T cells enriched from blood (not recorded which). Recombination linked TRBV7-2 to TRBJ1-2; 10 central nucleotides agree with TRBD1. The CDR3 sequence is CASSWTGGATNYGYTF. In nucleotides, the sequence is TGTGCCAGCAGCTGGACAGGGGGAGCTACTAACTATGGCTACACCTTC. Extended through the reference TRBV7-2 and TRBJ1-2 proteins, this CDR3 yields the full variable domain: GAGVSQSPSNKVTEKGKDVELRCDPISGHTALYWYRQSLGQGLEFLIYFQGNSAPDKSGLPSDRFSAERTGGSVSTLTIQRTQQEDSAVYLCASSWTGGATNYGYTFGSGTRLTVV.